These 32 T cell receptor beta chains came from one sample sequenced in a study of regulatory T cells in long-lasting Graves disease. With iRepertoire HTBI primers and Arm-PCR of CDR3 regions, TCR beta libraries were built. Via MiXCR, TCRdb re-called the multiplex PCR reads, giving one row per CDR3 protein. The sample contains roughly 420,000 distinct CDR3 sequences, 15% to 20% of which appear only once. Time point defined: newly diagnosed GD, antithyroid drugs for less than 3 months. There was RNA extracted from PBMCs, and the TCR library was made from it. The sample also formed part of further work on T cells in Graves' hyperthyroidism and ophthalmopathy.

This material consisted of peripheral blood mononuclear cells (PBMCs), taken at new diagnosis, from a patient treated with antithyroid drugs. These receptors all come from a woman under 30 with Graves disease.

The chain couples TRBV6-2 or TRBV6-3 to TRBJ2-4; D gene ambiguous. The germline V gene has CDR1 MNHEY and CDR2 SVGEGT. With 2 bases removed from V and 8 bases from J, the gap between germline ends came to 4 bases. The length of the CDR3 is 11 residues. CDR3 region: CASSYDHIQYF. DNA of the CDR3: TGTGCCAGCAGTTACGATCACATTCAGTACTTC.

This chain links TRBV28 with TRBJ2-7; a weak D match, TRBD1 (6 bases). This CDR3 region has 14 residues. V lost 6 bases to trimming and J lost 2 bases, with 14 bases between them. Germline CDR1 reads MDHEN; CDR2 reads SYDVKM. The CDR3 is CASRPTGSTYEQYF. The CDR3 bases are TGTGCCAGCAGACCTACAGGGTCAACCTACGAGCAGTACTTC.

This clonotype was detected ten times or more. The CDR3 nucleotides are TGTGCCAGCAGCTTTTATCTGGGAGCTGAGCAGTACTTC. Its protein product is CASSFYLGAEQYF. V gene TRBV7-2 combines with J gene TRBJ2-7; the D gene is possibly TRBD2 (5 bases). The germline CDR1 and CDR2 sequences are SGHTA and FQGNSA. CDR3 length equals 13 residues. The V end lost 3 bases, the J end lost 7 bases, and 13 bases lay between the germline ends.

This clonotype was seen repeatedly, ten times or more. The V call is TRBV6-2 or TRBV6-3, the J call TRBJ1-2; D is possibly TRBD1 (5 bases). CDR1 is MNHEY and CDR2 is SVGEGT in the germline V gene. The CDR3 spans 18 residues. The ends were cut back, 0 bases at V and 11 bases at J, with 28 bases in the middle. In DNA form, the CDR3 reads TGTGCCAGCAGTTACTCGCTTGCCCTTCGCTCAGGGACCTGGAGGTACACCTTC. It is translated as CASSYSLALRSGTWRYTF.

This clonotype was found many times. The chain employs TRBV11-2 and TRBJ2-7; unclear D gene. From germline, CDR1 is SGHAT and CDR2 FQNNGV. The CDR3 is 12 residues long. Trimming took off 5 bases at V and 6 bases at J, with 11 bases between the two ends. The CDR3 is CASSHPASEQYF. The CDR3 nucleotides are TGTGCCAGCAGCCACCCTGCTAGCGAGCAGTACTTC.

Only a few counts were recorded for this clonotype. The genes are TRBV12-5 and TRBJ2-1; 13 nucleotides line up with TRBD2. Per germline, CDR1 LGHNT and CDR2 FRNRAP. CDR3 length: 17 residues. The ends lost 4 bases at V and 8 bases at J; junction bases unmatched: 11. The CDR3 here is CASGSLAGGPGLDEQFF. The CDR3 DNA follows: TGTGCTAGTGGTTCACTAGCGGGAGGGCCCGGGTTGGATGAGCAGTTCTTC.

This clonotype came up once. This chain uses TRBV11-2 with TRBJ2-2; 9 positions match TRBD2. Germline V gene data show CDR1 as SGHAT and CDR2 as FQNNGV. V lost 4 bases to trimming and J lost 4 bases; unmatched junction nucleotides: 7. The CDR3 covers 16 residues. CDR3 DNA sequence: TGTGCCAGCAGCTCAATTCTACTAGCGGGCACCGGGGAGCTGTTTTTT. Protein: CASSSILLAGTGELFF.

The rearrangement joins TRBV29-1 to TRBJ1-1; no definite D call. Trimming stripped 4 bases from V and 1 base from J, with 7 bases between. The CDR3 is made up of 12 amino acids. Germline V gives CDR1 SQVTM, CDR2 ANQGSEA. The DNA for the CDR3 is TGCAGCGTTGGACGGGGGAACACTGAAGCTTTCTTT. This sequence encodes CSVGRGNTEAFF.

This chain links TRBV7-9 with TRBJ2-5, with 12 nucleotides matching TRBD2. Germline V gene data show CDR1 as SEHNR and CDR2 as FQNEAQ (reference sequence). The CDR3 sequence is 16 residues long. V was clipped by 1 base and J by 3 bases; unmatched bases: 3. The CDR3: CASSLERLAGEETQYF. The DNA of the CDR3 is TGTGCCAGCAGCTTAGAGAGACTAGCGGGAGAAGAGACCCAGTACTTC.

The table lists this clonotype with a few counts. The V and J genes are TRBV20-1 and TRBJ1-5; TRBD1 matches at 12 bases. Germline lookup yields CDR1 DFQATT and CDR2 SNEGSKA (reference sequence). V lost 0 bases, J lost 5 bases, and 8 bases stayed unmatched. The CDR3 consists of 17 residues. The CDR3 loop reads CSARDLGQGALDQPQHF. The CDR3 DNA sequence: TGCAGTGCTAGAGATCTGGGACAGGGGGCGCTTGATCAGCCCCAGCATTTT.

Many counts were recorded for this clonotype. The chain links TRBV28 to TRBJ2-3; D remains unclear. The CDR3 loop spans 12 amino acids. CDR1 and CDR2 from the germline V gene are MDHEN and SYDVKM. Trimming stripped 3 bases from V and 5 bases from J, with 6 bases between. CDR3 DNA sequence: TGTGCCAGCAGTTTCATCTTAGATACGCAGTATTTT. As protein: CASSFILDTQYF.

The gene calls are TRBV29-1 and TRBJ2-2, with 8 bases lining up with TRBD2. There are 14 residues in the CDR3. J was trimmed by 4 bases and V by 7 bases; bases with no gene match: 8. Germline V gene data show CDR1 as SQVTM and CDR2 as ANQGSEA. For the CDR3, the DNA is TGCAGCGCCAGACTAGCGACCGTCACCGGGGAGCTGTTTTTT. Its protein is CSARLATVTGELFF.

Turning to this clonotype: Relative to the germline gene, one junction end is altered; a read error may explain this. This chain joins TRBV2 and TRBJ1-4; D ambiguous. The CDR3 runs 15 residues. The germline gives CDR1 SNHLY, CDR2 FYNNEI. CDR3 sequence (DNA): TGTGCCAGCACTCGCCGAGACACCGCCAATGGAAAACTGTTTTTT. It encodes CASTRRDTANGKLFF.

The chain uses TRBV27 and TRBJ2-7, with D possibly being TRBD1 (5 bases). This CDR3 contains 14 residues. Trimming cost V 4 bases and J 1 base, with 11 bases left between them. Germline V gene data show CDR1 as MNHEY and CDR2 as SMNVEV (reference sequence). CDR3 in DNA: TGTGCCAGCAGTTGGGCCAGGGAATCCTACGAGCAGTACTTC. As protein: CASSWARESYEQYF.

This clonotype was observed many times. The gene calls are TRBV30 and TRBJ1-1, with D perhaps matching TRBD1 (5 bases). The CDR3 has 14 residues. Trimming took 4 bases from V and 0 from J, leaving 12 bases between them. Germline V gives CDR1 GTSNPN, CDR2 SVGIG (reference sequence). The CDR3 spells CAWKRQSLNTEAFF. In DNA form, the CDR3 reads TGTGCCTGGAAAAGACAGTCATTGAACACTGAAGCTTTCTTT.

This clonotype was detected many times. The chain recombines TRBV12-3 or TRBV12-4 with TRBJ1-6; 8 nucleotides align to TRBD1. This CDR3 spans 15 amino acids. V shed 7 bases and J 8 bases; nucleotides not matched to a gene: 10. CDR3 protein: CASNQGQGSDSPLHF. The CDR3, as DNA: TGTGCCAGCAACCAAGGACAGGGAAGTGATTCACCCCTCCACTTT.

This clonotype has just a few counts. The chain carries TRBV4-1 and TRBJ2-2, with TRBD2 matching 8 bases. This CDR3 contains 17 residues. In germline, CDR1 is MGHRA, CDR2 YSYEKL. V shed 2 bases and J 5 bases; nucleotides not matched to a gene: 10. For the CDR3, the DNA is TGCGCCAGCAGCCAATACTTAGCGGGATCAAATACCGGGGAGCTGTTTTTT. Protein: CASSQYLAGSNTGELFF.

This clonotype was picked up many times. The gene calls are TRBV7-2 and TRBJ1-2, with TRBD1 identical over 7 bases. The germline V gene encodes CDR1 SGHTA and CDR2 FQGNSA. The V gene end was trimmed by 3 bases and the J gene end by 5 bases; junction bases not matched to a gene: 6. The CDR3 extends over 14 amino acids. For the CDR3, the DNA is TGTGCCAGCAGCTTCGGACAGGCCTATTATGGCTACACCTTC. This encodes CASSFGQAYYGYTF.

The chain links TRBV7-2 to TRBJ1-2; no clear D. Germline values: CDR1 SGHTA, CDR2 FQGNSA. V dropped 5 bases and J dropped 4 bases, with 17 bases sitting between them. The CDR3 is 15 amino acids. As DNA, the CDR3 is TGTGCCAGCAGCCCGACACGGGCCGACGTCTATGGCTACACCTTC. Its protein is CASSPTRADVYGYTF.

In this sample, this clonotype turned up a few times. The chain uses TRBV6-1 and TRBJ2-1; 10 bases are a match to TRBD2. CDR1 MNHNS and CDR2 SASEGT come from the germline V gene. CDR3 length equals 15 residues. V lost 3 bases, J lost 7 bases, and 6 bases stayed unmatched. DNA for the CDR3: TGTGCCAGCAGTGACAACAGCGGGAGGGTAAATGAGCAGTTCTTC. This gives the protein CASSDNSGRVNEQFF.

This chain connects TRBV6-1 to TRBJ2-5, with 8 nucleotides matching TRBD1. The length of the CDR3 is 13 residues. Germline values: CDR1 MNHNS, CDR2 SASEGT. The V segment lost 7 bases and the J segment 3 bases; nucleotides outside the gene matches: 4. As DNA, the CDR3 is TGTGCCAGCACCCCGGGACAGGAAGAGACCCAGTACTTC. Amino acids: CASTPGQEETQYF.

This clonotype was picked up a small number of times. CDR3 nucleotides: TGTGCCAGCTACCGAGGACGGAGGGAGGATTCACCCCTCCACTTT. This translates into CASYRGRREDSPLHF. V gene TRBV6-1 combines with J gene TRBJ1-6; D not certain. CDR3 length: 15 amino acids. Germline lookup yields CDR1 MNHNS and CDR2 SASEGT. Trimming left V 8 bases short and J 8 bases short, with 19 bases between.

The sample holds many counts of this clonotype. The V call is TRBV27, the J call TRBJ2-3, with 9 nucleotides matching TRBD1. Germline lookup yields CDR1 MNHEY and CDR2 SMNVEV (reference sequence). V shed 6 bases and J 0 bases; nucleotides not matched to a gene: 16. There are 19 residues in the CDR3. CDR3 sequence reads: CASSYSPGQGLSSTDTQYF. In nucleotides, the CDR3 is TGTGCCAGCAGCTACTCGCCGGGACAGGGTCTTAGTAGCACAGATACGCAGTATTTT.

This clonotype was seen many times. V is TRBV24-1 and J is TRBJ2-5; D not resolved. CDR1 and CDR2 (germline): KGHDR, SFDVKD. The CDR3 totals 13 residues. Trimming took off 1 base at V and 2 bases at J, with 4 bases between the two ends. In DNA form, the CDR3 reads TGTGCCACCAGTGATTTCGGGCAAGAGACCCAGTACTTC. Amino acid sequence: CATSDFGQETQYF.

This clonotype has at least ten counts. The chain carries TRBV5-8 and TRBJ1-1, with D hard to call. V lost 4 bases to trimming and J lost 9 bases, with 13 bases between them. Germline CDR1 reads SGHTS; CDR2 reads YDEGEE. The CDR3 has 12 residues. DNA for the CDR3: TGTGCCAGCAGCAAGCGGGCGTTCCAAGCTTTCTTT. As protein: CASSKRAFQAFF.

This clonotype was seen repeatedly, ten times or more. This chain links TRBV3-1 with TRBJ2-1; D is perhaps TRBD2 (5 bases). The CDR3 length is 15 residues. Trimming removed 2 bases from V and 4 bases from J, with 12 bases in between. Germline V CDR1 and CDR2: LGHDT, YNNKEL (reference sequence). For the CDR3, the DNA is TGTGCCAGCAGCCAACGGGGAATGGCTTACAATGAGCAGTTCTTC. It is translated as CASSQRGMAYNEQFF.

The sample holds many counts of this clonotype. The chain employs TRBV30 and TRBJ2-5; either TRBD1 or TRBD2 may supply D (5 bases each). Looked up from germline, CDR1 is GTSNPN and CDR2 is SVGIG (reference sequence). Trimming shortened V by 3 bases and J by 9 bases, and 17 bases separated the two germline ends. There are 13 residues in the CDR3. The CDR3 nucleotides read TGTGCCTGGAGCATGGGGGTACTGGGGGCCCAGTACTTC. This codes for CAWSMGVLGAQYF.

The V and J genes are TRBV20-1 and TRBJ2-2, with D possibly matching TRBD1 (6 bases). CDR3 length equals 14 residues. Germline lookup yields CDR1 DFQATT and CDR2 SNEGSKA (reference sequence). With 5 bases removed from V and 4 bases from J, the gap between germline ends came to 14 bases. This chain's CDR3 is CSAHRVRSTGELFF. The CDR3 DNA reads TGCAGTGCTCACAGGGTTCGGAGCACCGGGGAGCTGTTTTTT.

This clonotype has a count of ten or more. CDR3 region: CASSPYQGLNTEAFF. CDR3 in DNA: TGTGCCAGCAGTCCATATCAGGGACTGAACACTGAAGCTTTCTTT. The J gene is TRBJ1-1, the V gene TRBV27; possible D gene TRBD1, 5 bases. This CDR3 contains 15 residues. V dropped 5 bases and J dropped 0 bases, with 13 bases sitting between them. The germline V gene encodes CDR1 MNHEY and CDR2 SMNVEV (reference sequence).

This clonotype was counted ten times or more. J is TRBJ2-7 and V is TRBV2; 8 bases fit TRBD2. J lost 1 base, V lost 3 bases, and 2 bases had no gene match. The germline V gene has CDR1 SNHLY and CDR2 FYNNEI. The CDR3 loop spans 14 amino acids. CDR3 DNA: TGTGCCAGCAGTGAGACTAGCGTTTCCTACGAGCAGTACTTC. It codes for CASSETSVSYEQYF.

Regarding this clonotype: This clone may be a read error of a much larger clone one base away. The rearrangement joins TRBV2 to TRBJ2-6; D possibly corresponds to TRBD1 (5 bases). The germline CDR1 and CDR2 sequences are SNHLY and FYNNEI. This CDR3 is 14 amino acids long. CDR3 sequence reads: CTSSGAAGANVLTF. CDR3 DNA sequence: TGTACCAGCAGTGGGGCAGCCGGGGCCAACGTCCTGACTTTC.

This clonotype was seen more than once but under ten times. A much bigger clone sits one base away, suggesting this may be a read error. CDR3 bases: TGTGCCAGCACCGTTAGCGGGGGCTACGAGCAGTACTTC. It encodes CASTVSGGYEQYF. This chain joins TRBV28 and TRBJ2-7; TRBD2 matches at 9 bases. V shed 7 bases, J shed 3 bases, and the junction held 4 bases outside the gene matches. Germline-derived CDR1 and CDR2 are MDHEN and SYDVKM. This CDR3 region has 13 residues. Looking up the rest from reference TRBV28 and TRBJ2-7 gives the full variable domain: DVKVTQSSRYLVKRTGEKVFLECVQDMDHENMFWYRQDPGLGLRLIYFSYDVKMKEKGDIPEGYSVSREKKERFSLILESASTNQTSMYLCASTVSGGYEQYFGPGTRLTVT.